These T cell receptor beta chains were read from a single sample in a study of blood T cell repertoires in COVID-19. Profiled with immunoSEQ multiplex PCR; TCRdb holds only in-frame clones, not every one. The sample holds 150,000 or so clones, 85% seen once. The sequencing input was peripheral blood. Receptor source: a human donor with acute or convalescent COVID-19. The donor label of this sample is uncertain. Each CDR3 is given with its conserved first and last residue. D genes are given only for firm matches. Clone size is not always given. Where it is, it says once, few, many or a class for expanded clones.

D	V	size	J	DNA	CDR3
TRBD1	TRBV5-6	NA	TRBJ1-5	TGTGCCAGCAGCTGGACAGGGGCGTCAAGCAATCAGCCCCAGCATTTT	CASSWTGASSNQPQHF
TRBD1	TRBV7-9	NA	TRBJ1-1	TGTGCCAGCAGCTTATTGCGGACAGGGTACACTGAAGCTTTCTTT	CASSLLRTGYTEAFF
TRBD2	TRBV24-1	once	TRBJ2-3	TGTGCCACCAGTGGGACTAGCGGGGGTAGCACAGATACGCAGTATTTT	CATSGTSGGSTDTQYF
NA	TRBV27	NA	TRBJ2-1	TGTGCCAGCAGTCAACAGGGTATCAATGAGCAGTTCTTC	CASSQQGINEQFF
NA	TRBV11-3	NA	TRBJ2-1	TGTGCCAGCAGCTTAGGGGCGGGTTACAATGAGCAGTTCTTC	CASSLGAGYNEQFF
TRBD1	TRBV5-5	NA	TRBJ2-1	TGTGCCAGCATCGGGACAGGGGGATTCGGTGAGCAGTTCTTC	CASIGTGGFGEQFF
TRBD1	TRBV19	NA	TRBJ1-6	TGTGCCAGTAGCACCCGGACAGGGTTTAATTCACCCCTCCACTTT	CASSTRTGFNSPLHF
TRBD2	TRBV4-1	NA	TRBJ2-1	TGCGCCAGCAGCCAAGAAGGGACTAGCCTTAATGAGCAGTTCTTC	CASSQEGTSLNEQFF
NA	TRBV5-1	once	TRBJ2-1	TGCGCCAGCAGCGCTGCGGCGCAGTCGGGCAATGAGCAGTTCTTC	CASSAAAQSGNEQFF
NA	TRBV23-1	NA	TRBJ2-2	TGCGCCAGCAGTCAAAGGGGCAGGGAAAAGGTTTACACCGGGGAGCTGTTTTTT	CASSQRGREKVYTGELFF
TRBD2	TRBV25-1	NA	TRBJ2-2	TGTGCCAGCAGTGGGGGAGGGTTCATGACCGGGGAGCTGTTTTTT	CASSGGGFMTGELFF
TRBD1	TRBV5-5	NA	TRBJ1-5	TGTGCCAGCAGCTTCAGGGACAGAGGTCAGCCCCAGCATTTT	CASSFRDRGQPQHF
NA	TRBV5-1	NA	TRBJ1-4	TGCGCCAGCAGCCCGAACGTGGCAGGGTCAAAACTGTTTTTT	CASSPNVAGSKLFF
TRBD1	TRBV19	NA	TRBJ1-1	TGTGCCAGTAGTAATGACAGGGTTATCTACACTGAAGCTTTCTTT	CASSNDRVIYTEAFF
TRBD2	TRBV7-2	NA	TRBJ2-3	TGTGCCAGCAGCTTAGCGGGGCGGGGGTCTAGCACAGATACGCAGTATTTT	CASSLAGRGSSTDTQYF
NA	TRBV4-1	NA	TRBJ1-1	TGCGCCAGCAGCCAAGTCGGGGATATGAACACTGAAGCTTTCTTT	CASSQVGDMNTEAFF
TRBD1	TRBV27	NA	TRBJ1-2	TGTGCCAGCAGTTTGACAGGGGATGGCTACACCTTC	CASSLTGDGYTF
NA	TRBV5-1	NA	TRBJ1-3	TGCGCCAGCAGCTTGGCCTCTGAGAGCTCTGGAAACACCATATATTTT	CASSLASESSGNTIYF
NA	TRBV6-6	NA	TRBJ1-1	TGTGCCAGCAGTTACTCCTGGCAGGGAAGTACTGAAGCTTTCTTT	CASSYSWQGSTEAFF
NA	TRBV29-1	NA	TRBJ2-3	TGCAGCGTGCCACTGGGGGGTTTGATAGATACGCAGTATTTT	CSVPLGGLIDTQYF
TRBD1	TRBV18	once	TRBJ2-1	TGTGCCAGCTCAAGCGGACAGGTAGGCTACAATGAGCAGTTCTTC	CASSSGQVGYNEQFF
TRBD1	TRBV18	NA	TRBJ1-1	TGTGCCAGCTCACCGAGGGACAGAGAGAACACTGAAGCTTTCTTT	CASSPRDRENTEAFF
NA	TRBV19	NA	TRBJ1-3	TGTGCCAGTAGACCGGGACACCAGATGGGAAACACCATATATTTT	CASRPGHQMGNTIYF
NA	TRBV15	NA	TRBJ1-2	TGTGCCACCAGCAGAGACCGGACAGACGCAGCCTATGGCTACACCTTC	CATSRDRTDAAYGYTF
TRBD1	TRBV6-2/TRBV6-3	once	TRBJ1-2	TGTGCCAGCAGCATCCCTGGGACAGGGGCGAGTCATGGCTACACCTTC	CASSIPGTGASHGYTF
TRBD1	TRBV3-1/TRBV3-2	few	TRBJ1-5	TGTGCCAGCAGCCAAGCAGGGGGATATAGCAATCAGCCCCAGCATTTT	CASSQAGGYSNQPQHF
TRBD1	TRBV3-1/TRBV3-2	once	TRBJ1-4	TGTGCCAGCAGCCAGGGACAGGGGTCACGCAATGAAAAACTGTTTTTT	CASSQGQGSRNEKLFF
NA	TRBV5-1	NA	TRBJ1-2	TGCGCCAGCAGCCCACGCGGAGATGGCTACACCTTC	CASSPRGDGYTF
NA	TRBV5-4	NA	TRBJ1-3	TGTGCCAGCAGCGTCGACGGGATCACTGGAAACACCATATATTTT	CASSVDGITGNTIYF
NA	TRBV5-6	NA	TRBJ2-3	TGTGCCAGCAGACCCCGGGACACGAGCACAGATACGCAGTATTTT	CASRPRDTSTDTQYF
TRBD1	TRBV5-5	once	TRBJ1-1	TGTGCCAGCAGCTTGAGAGAAACAGGGGACACTGAAGCTTTCTTT	CASSLRETGDTEAFF
NA	TRBV5-1	NA	TRBJ1-1	TGCGCCAGCAGCTTGGGGGCAGGGAACACTGAAGCTTTCTTT	CASSLGAGNTEAFF
NA	TRBV18	NA	TRBJ1-4	TGTGCCAGCTCACCAGACAGTGGAGATGAAAAACTGTTTTTT	CASSPDSGDEKLFF
TRBD2	TRBV5-1	NA	TRBJ2-2	TGCGCCAGCAGCTTGAGGACTAGCGGTAACCTGAACACCGGGGAGCTGTTTTTT	CASSLRTSGNLNTGELFF
NA	TRBV10-1	NA	TRBJ1-2	TGCGCCAGCAGTGAGAGGCGGCTCTATGGCTACACCTTC	CASSERRLYGYTF
NA	TRBV5-1	few	TRBJ1-1	TGCGCCAGCAGCTTGGAGGAGGGGCTGACTGAAGCTTTCTTT	CASSLEEGLTEAFF
TRBD1	TRBV28	NA	TRBJ1-5	TGTGCCAGCAGTTTCATGCTTCGGACAGGAGATCAAGCCCAGCATTTT	CASSFMLRTGDQAQHF
NA	TRBV6-6	NA	TRBJ2-1	TGTGCCAGCAGTTCCCCCCTGGCGGGGATCTACAATGAGCAGTTCTTC	CASSSPLAGIYNEQFF
TRBD2	TRBV27	NA	TRBJ2-3	TGTGCCAGCACTCCTAGGGCCGGGGGGGCGTTAAAGCCAGATACGCAGTATTTT	CASTPRAGGALKPDTQYF
TRBD1	TRBV7-6	NA	TRBJ2-7	TGTGCCAGCAGCCCGAGACAGGGGAACCACTACGAGCAGTACTTC	CASSPRQGNHYEQYF
NA	TRBV4-1	NA	TRBJ1-2	TGCGCCAGCAGCCAAGGACAGTTCAATGACTATGGCTACACCTTC	CASSQGQFNDYGYTF
NA	TRBV6-2/TRBV6-3	NA	TRBJ1-1	TGTGCCAGCAGTTACTCAGCGGGGGGCGGTGCAGCTTTCTTT	CASSYSAGGGAAFF
TRBD1	TRBV4-3	NA	TRBJ2-7	TGCGCCAGCAGCCTGACAGGGTTCGACGAGCAGTACTTC	CASSLTGFDEQYF
NA	TRBV3-1/TRBV3-2	once	TRBJ1-6	TGTGCCAGCAGCGCTACAGGGACCTCACCCCTCCACTTT	CASSATGTSPLHF
NA	TRBV3-1/TRBV3-2	NA	TRBJ1-2	TGTGCCAGCAGCACCAAGCCGTACAGAGCTAACTATGGCTACACCTTC	CASSTKPYRANYGYTF
NA	TRBV6-2/TRBV6-3	NA	TRBJ1-5	TGTGCCAGCAGTCAGGACAGTTTTCAGCCCCAGCATTTT	CASSQDSFQPQHF
NA	TRBV3-1/TRBV3-2	few	TRBJ1-2	TGTGCCAGCAGCCAATACCGGGGAACTGGCTACACCTTC	CASSQYRGTGYTF
NA	TRBV19	NA	TRBJ2-6	TGTGCCAGTAGTATGTCCCTCTCTGGGGCCAACGTCCTGACTTTC	CASSMSLSGANVLTF
TRBD2	TRBV5-5	NA	TRBJ2-1	TGTGCCAGCAGCTTGGCACGGGTACTAGCGGGCTTGGATGAGCAGTTCTTC	CASSLARVLAGLDEQFF
TRBD1	TRBV9	NA	TRBJ2-2	TGTGCCAGCAGCGAGGGAGACAGGGGCACCGGGGAGCTGTTTTTT	CASSEGDRGTGELFF
TRBD1	TRBV6-6	once	TRBJ1-4	TGTGCCAGCAGTCTCCAGGGGGCCCTTGCAACTAATGAAAAACTGTTTTTT	CASSLQGALATNEKLFF
TRBD1	TRBV7-2	few	TRBJ1-1	TGTGCCAGCACCCCCGGGACAGGGGTGCACACTGAAGCTTTCTTT	CASTPGTGVHTEAFF
TRBD2	TRBV7-6	few	TRBJ2-1	TGTGCCAGCAGCAATAGCGGGGGGGACAGCTCCTACAATGAGCAGTTCTTC	CASSNSGGDSSYNEQFF
NA	TRBV6-4	NA	TRBJ1-1	TGTGCCAGCAGTGTGTCCGCAGGGGTAGGCACTGAAGCTTTCTTT	CASSVSAGVGTEAFF
TRBD1	TRBV10-1	NA	TRBJ1-1	TGCGCCAGCAGTGAGTCGGGGACAGGGCAAAGGGGCACTGAAGCTTTCTTT	CASSESGTGQRGTEAFF
TRBD1	TRBV19	NA	TRBJ1-1	TGTGCCAGTAGTATTGGGACAGTGGGTTCTTTCGAAGCTTTCTTT	CASSIGTVGSFEAFF
TRBD1	TRBV3-1/TRBV3-2	NA	TRBJ1-3	TGTGCCAGCAGTAAAACTCCCCCGGGACAGGGGTCAGTAAACACCATATATTTT	CASSKTPPGQGSVNTIYF
TRBD1	TRBV28	few	TRBJ1-5	TGTGCCAGCAGTTTCTCAAAAAAGACAGGGAGCAATCAGCCCCAGCATTTT	CASSFSKKTGSNQPQHF